This T cell receptor (beta chain) was sequenced for a study of shared clonotypes between healthy human individuals. Whole-study context: The plates for each donor numbered three CD4 naive, three CD4 memory, two CD8 naive and one CD8 memory.

Germline CDR1 and CDR2: MDHEN and SYDVKM. The CDR3 totals 15 residues. The germline V and J ends were trimmed by 6 bases and 6 bases, with 17 bases remaining between them. On this clone itself: Its specificity is unknown.

Selected positively for CCR7 and CD45RO-negative, naive CD8 cells excluded terminally differentiated effector memory CD45RA+ cells. Produced via immunoSEQ multiplex PCR; TCRdb's table is partial and in-frame only. The table has about 2.1 million clones, just under 95% seen once. Points from the study as a whole: Of the naive CD4 clonotypes, roughly 5% were shared across several donors. In contrast to clonotypes shared by all four donors, non-shared clonotypes had lower generation probabilities.

Sequenced material: naive CD8+ T cells from PBMCs. The chain carries TRBV28 and TRBJ2-2, with a possible D match to TRBD1 (6 bases). This clonotype originated in a man younger than 35 in good health. Some clones in this sample may be carry-over from other donors' samples. CDR3 in DNA: TGTGCCAGCAGCTGGGGGACATTTAGGCCCGGGGAGCTGTTTTTT. Encoded protein: CASSWGTFRPGELFF.